This T cell receptor beta chain was identified in a study of cytomegalovirus exposure and HLA in healthy donors. Of note for this clone: Germline is not matched at one junction end, which may reflect a read error.

With 60 Vbeta and 13 Jbeta primers, the PCR was carried out. Assay used: immunoSEQ multiplex PCR; TCRdb lists only in-frame clones, some missing. The data hold about 170,000 clones, with more than 60% observed a single time. This CDR3 is built from 15 residues. Germline V gene lookup returns CDR1 SNHLY and CDR2 FYNNEI. The chain combines TRBV2 with TRBJ2-2; D may be TRBD2 (6 bases). This receptor was taken from a human donor in good health. Specimen: PBMCs. CDR3 bases: TGTGCCAGCAGTGAATCCCGGACCCCTTTGGGGGGGCTGTTTTTT. Its protein is CASSESRTPLGGLFF.